Presented here are 21 T cell receptor beta chains from one specimen sequenced in a study of prognosis after radiotherapy for stage I lung cancer. Two-round multiplex PCR amplified TCR beta CDR3 from genomic DNA. Primers targeting each individual TRBV and TRBJ gene were applied in first-round PCR. MiXCR, run by TCRdb on the multiplex PCR reads, gives a single entry per CDR3 protein. The sample consists of over 50,000 distinct CDR3 sequences, over 30% of them appearing once. Sequenced material: PBMCs, taken before or after stereotactic body radiation therapy (not recorded which). These receptor sequences come from a donor over 45 with non-small cell lung cancer.

At least ten counts were recorded for this clonotype. The V call is TRBV18, the J call TRBJ1-1; D possibly corresponds to TRBD1 (5 bases). V was cut by 8 bases and J by 7 bases, with 11 bases left in between. CDR1 KGHSH and CDR2 LQKENI come from the germline V gene. This CDR3 contains 11 residues. The chain's CDR3 is CASRGELEAFF. The CDR3 region has the DNA TGTGCCAGCCGAGGGGAGCTTGAAGCTTTCTTT.

A single count supports this clonotype. The chain links TRBV20-1 to TRBJ2-1, with TRBD2 identical over 10 bases. With V trimmed by 3 bases and J by 9 bases, 11 bases remained unmatched. This CDR3 is built from 15 residues. Per germline, CDR1 DFQATT and CDR2 SNEGSKA (reference sequence). DNA for the CDR3: TGCAGTGCTAGTACGAGCGGGAGGGCCACGGGTGAGCAGTTCTTC. Residues: CSASTSGRATGEQFF.

At least ten counts were recorded for this clonotype. The V gene is TRBV30, the J gene TRBJ2-7; 7 positions agree with TRBD1. The CDR3 is 13 amino acids. Trimming took 6 bases from V and 1 from J; bases not matched to a gene: 6. Germline CDR1 reads GTSNPN; CDR2 reads SVGIG (reference sequence). For the CDR3, the DNA is TGTGCCTGCCGGGACAGCAGATCCTACGAGCAGTACTTC. Its translation: CACRDSRSYEQYF.

This clonotype was seen at least ten times. CDR3: CASSGAQSGANVLTF. In DNA form, the CDR3 reads TGTGCCAGCAGCGGAGCTCAGTCTGGGGCCAACGTCCTGACTTTC. The V and J genes are TRBV9 and TRBJ2-6; no reliable D call. Trimming left V 3 bases short and J 1 base short, with 8 bases between. The CDR3 covers 15 residues. Germline CDR1 reads SGDLS; CDR2 reads YYNGEE.

This clonotype was seen ten or more times. The rearrangement joins TRBV6-5 to TRBJ2-7; TRBD1 matches 8 bases. This CDR3 region has 16 residues. The germline V gene encodes CDR1 MNHEY and CDR2 SVGAGI. After removal of 4 bases from V and 0 bases from J, the junction contained 8 bases not matched to a gene. CDR3: CASSFNRTGSSYEQYF. The CDR3 DNA reads as TGTGCCAGCAGTTTTAACCGGACAGGGAGCTCCTACGAGCAGTACTTC.

V is TRBV6-1 and J is TRBJ2-7; 9 positions match TRBD1. The junction had 4 bases not matched to a gene; V was cut back by 5 bases and J by 5 bases. The germline gives CDR1 MNHNS, CDR2 SASEGT. The CDR3 has 13 residues. CDR3 protein: CASSRQGVNEQYF. In nucleotides, the CDR3 is TGTGCCAGCAGTCGACAGGGGGTAAACGAGCAGTACTTC.

In regard to this clonotype: Mismatch with germline at one junction end may stem from a read error. This chain connects TRBV9 to TRBJ1-3; D might be TRBD1 (6 bases). This CDR3 is built from 17 residues. Germline V gene data show CDR1 as SGDLS and CDR2 as YYNGEE. The DNA for the CDR3 is TGTGCCAGCATCGTAGTACGGGCAGGGGCGGCAGGAAACACCATATATTTT. Translation gives CASIVVRAGAAGNTIYF.

In regard to this clonotype: A read error may explain this, as a much larger clone is one base away. The chain uses TRBV7-2 and TRBJ1-1; D not certain. V shed 4 bases and J shed 4 bases, with 19 bases lying between them. Germline V gene data show CDR1 as SGHTA and CDR2 as FQGNSA. This CDR3 spans 16 amino acids. The CDR3 coding sequence is TGTGCCAGCAGCTCCGTTGGTACTACAGCACTCACTGAAGCTTTCTTT. It encodes CASSSVGTTALTEAFF. Supplemented by reference TRBV7-2 and TRBJ1-1, the full variable domain reads GAGVSQSPSNKVTEKGKDVELRCDPISGHTALYWYRQSLGQGLEFLIYFQGNSAPDKSGLPSDRFSAERTGGSVSTLTIQRTQQEDSAVYLCASSSVGTTALTEAFFGQGTRLTVV.

Of note for this clonotype: A junction end diverges from the germline sequence, so it may reflect a read error. This chain joins TRBV11-3 and TRBJ2-2; no clear D. The CDR3 has 13 residues. Germline CDR1 is SGHNT and CDR2 is YENEEA. The CDR3 protein is CASSVDTSRELFF. CDR3 DNA: TGTGCCAGCAGCGTAGACACGAGTAGGGAGCTGTTTTTT.

This clonotype was counted ten times or more. The J gene is TRBJ2-1, the V gene TRBV5-1; D is unclear. Between the trimmed V and J ends, which lost 2 bases and 3 bases, there was a span of 9 bases. CDR1 and CDR2 from the germline V gene are SGHRS and YFSETQ. The length of the CDR3 is 14 residues. CDR3 region: CASSFYPSYNEQFF. In DNA form, the CDR3 reads TGCGCCAGCAGCTTCTACCCAAGCTACAATGAGCAGTTCTTC.

The CDR3 protein is CASSERGRNYGYTF. The CDR3 DNA sequence: TGTGCCAGCAGTGAAAGGGGGCGCAACTATGGCTACACCTTC. V gene TRBV6-2 or TRBV6-3 combines with J gene TRBJ1-2; 7 bases are shared with TRBD1. The germline CDR1 and CDR2 sequences are MNHEY and SVGEGT. The J segment lost 2 bases and the V segment lost 5 bases, leaving 5 bases of the junction unmatched. This CDR3 is built from 14 residues.

A remark on this clonotype: With a much larger clone just one base away, this may be a read error. The chain uses TRBV6-2 or TRBV6-3 and TRBJ2-1; TRBD2 matches at 13 bases. The length of the CDR3 is 16 residues. Germline lookup yields CDR1 MNHEY and CDR2 SVGEGT. V lost 7 bases, J lost 9 bases, and 12 bases stayed unmatched. The CDR3 region is CASIQRLAGGSGEQFF. The CDR3 DNA follows: TGTGCCAGCATCCAAAGACTAGCGGGAGGATCGGGTGAGCAGTTCTTC.

This clonotype was picked up many times. The chain couples TRBV5-6 to TRBJ2-2, with D tentatively TRBD1 (6 bases). This CDR3 contains 17 residues. Deletions cut 1 base from V and 5 bases from J, with 18 bases between. CDR1 is SGHDT, CDR2 YYEEEE, per germline. CDR3 amino acids: CASSLFLQGYRTGELFF. The DNA of the CDR3 is TGTGCCAGCAGCTTGTTTTTACAGGGCTATAGGACCGGGGAGCTGTTTTTT.

This clonotype was seen repeatedly, ten times or more. This rearrangement joins TRBV12-3 or TRBV12-4 to TRBJ1-4; 10 bases are shared with TRBD1. This CDR3 contains 18 residues. Losses at the gene ends were 5 bases for V and 5 bases for J; bases not matched to a gene: 14. The CDR3 region is CASSPSPGQGRFNEKLFF. Here the CDR3 DNA reads TGTGCCAGCAGTCCCTCCCCGGGACAGGGGAGATTCAATGAAAAACTGTTTTTT.

The chain joins TRBV5-1 to TRBJ2-3, with 10 bases that match TRBD2. This CDR3 is 16 amino acids long. The germline gives CDR1 SGHRS, CDR2 YFSETQ. V shed 0 bases and J 5 bases; nucleotides not matched to a gene: 6. The CDR3 nucleotides read TGCGCCAGCAGCTTGGTTGGGACTAGCGAACGAGATACGCAGTATTTT. Residues: CASSLVGTSERDTQYF.

On this clonotype: A much larger clone sits a single nucleotide away, making a read error possible. CDR3 sequence: CASSGSPTYNDQFF. In nucleotides, the CDR3 is TGTGCCAGCAGCGGAAGCCCCACCTACAATGATCAGTTCTTC. The chain is built from TRBV28 and TRBJ2-1; no firm D call. There are 14 residues in the CDR3. Germline V gene sequence: CDR1 MDHEN, CDR2 SYDVKM.

The V and J genes are TRBV5-4 and TRBJ2-5; D may match TRBD1 or TRBD2 (5 bases each). V lost 3 bases and J lost 5, with 17 bases in between. The CDR3 covers 15 residues. From germline, CDR1 is SGHNT and CDR2 YYREEE (reference sequence). This CDR3 is CASSWQWDGVETQYF. Written as DNA, the CDR3 is TGTGCCAGCAGCTGGCAGTGGGACGGGGTGGAGACCCAGTACTTC.

In its sample, this clonotype was seen many times. V and J are TRBV9 and TRBJ2-2, with TRBD2 matching 8 bases. With V trimmed by 4 bases and J by 5 bases, 7 bases remained unmatched. Germline assignment: CDR1 SGDLS and CDR2 YYNGEE. The CDR3 runs to 15 residues. The CDR3 sequence: CASSRSGSYTGELFF. The DNA for the CDR3 is TGTGCCAGCAGCCGAAGCGGGAGCTATACCGGGGAGCTGTTTTTT.

The rearrangement joins TRBV27 to TRBJ1-3; 8 bases are shared with TRBD1. The J segment lost 3 bases and the V segment lost 5 bases, leaving 6 bases of the junction unmatched. Per germline, CDR1 MNHEY and CDR2 SMNVEV (reference sequence). The CDR3 runs 15 residues. CDR3 residues: CASSPRGHYGNTIYF. The DNA for the CDR3 is TGTGCCAGCAGTCCCAGGGGGCATTATGGAAACACCATATATTTT.

Many counts were recorded for this clonotype. This chain connects TRBV19 to TRBJ2-6, with TRBD2 matching over 8 bases. V was clipped by 5 bases and J by 3 bases; unmatched bases: 9. Germline V gene sequence: CDR1 LNHDA, CDR2 SQIVND (reference sequence). This CDR3 has 17 amino acids. The CDR3 loop reads CASSPRGGRGGANVLTF. CDR3 in DNA: TGTGCCAGTAGTCCCCGGGGGGGGAGAGGTGGGGCCAACGTCCTGACTTTC.

This chain uses TRBV20-1 with TRBJ2-6; D unresolved. V shed 6 bases and J shed 4 bases, with 16 bases lying between them. Germline-derived CDR1 and CDR2 are DFQATT and SNEGSKA (reference sequence). The CDR3 consists of 15 residues. Written as DNA, the CDR3 is TGCAGTGCCGATTTGCCGGGCAGGGGGGCCAACGTCCTGACTTTC. It translates to CSADLPGRGANVLTF.